This T cell receptor (beta chain) is drawn from a study of blood T cell repertoires in COVID-19. Whole-study context: Spain, Italy and the United States supplied samples that represented acute and convalescent COVID-19. From T cells, B-cell-depleted T cells, or PBMCs came the material, which was cDNA or gDNA.

The CDR3 covers 16 residues. Germline assignment: CDR1 SNHLY and CDR2 FYNNEI. V lost 5 bases to trimming and J lost 4 bases; unmatched junction nucleotides: 3. Original handling: Amplification of reference gene primers provided the estimated nucleated cell counts. Sequenced by immunoSEQ multiplex PCR; TCRdb stores in-frame clones only, minus some. From that table come the V and J calls and clone size; the DNA was used to work out D and trimming. This table holds around 58,000 clones, 88% found once. The specimen was peripheral blood. This sequence originates from a human donor in a cohort sampled during active COVID-19. The chain is built from TRBV2 and TRBJ2-2, with 14 positions matching TRBD2. The CDR3: CASSLGLAGGTGELFF. DNA for the CDR3: TGTGCCAGCAGTCTTGGACTAGCGGGAGGCACCGGGGAGCTGTTTTTT. Drawing the rest from reference TRBV2 and TRBJ2-2, the complete variable domain is EPEVTQTPSHQVTQMGQEVILRCVPISNHLYFYWYRQILGQKVEFLVSFYNNEISEKSEIFDDQFSVERPDGSNFTLKIRSTKLEDSAMYFCASSLGLAGGTGELFFGEGSRLTVL.